This T cell receptor (beta chain) was profiled in a study of T cell clones after liver transplantation. Study at large: At least one year of complete immunosuppression withdrawal without enzymes over twice normal defined tolerance.

This clone was counted once. Assay: immunoSEQ multiplex PCR; the TCRdb copy retains only in-frame clones and omits some. The sample has 80,000 or so clones, about 82% seen once. Germline V gene data show CDR1 as MDHEN and CDR2 as SYDVKM. J gave up 2 bases and V 6 bases, and 5 bases lay outside the gene matches. The CDR3 covers 15 residues. The sequence was obtained from a human patient who received a liver transplant. A subset of T cells may come from the graft donor. The sample was CD4+ T cells from blood, taken approximately 3.5 years after liver transplant. The chain carries TRBV28 and TRBJ1-2; 11 bases map to TRBD1. The CDR3, as DNA: TGTGCCAGCAGCGGACAGGGGGCGTCAAACTATGGCTACACCTTC. Its protein product is CASSGQGASNYGYTF.